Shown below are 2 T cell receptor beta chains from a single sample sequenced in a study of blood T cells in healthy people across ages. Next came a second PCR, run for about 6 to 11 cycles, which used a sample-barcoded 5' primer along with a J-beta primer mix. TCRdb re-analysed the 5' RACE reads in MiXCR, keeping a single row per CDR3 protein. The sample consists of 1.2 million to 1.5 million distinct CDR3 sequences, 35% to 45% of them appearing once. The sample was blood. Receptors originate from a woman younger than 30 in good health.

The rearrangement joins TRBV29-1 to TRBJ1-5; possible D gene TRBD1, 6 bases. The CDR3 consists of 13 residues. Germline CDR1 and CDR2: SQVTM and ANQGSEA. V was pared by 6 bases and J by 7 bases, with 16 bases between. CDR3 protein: CSVATGTGQPQHF. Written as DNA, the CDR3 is TGCAGCGTAGCAACAGGGACGGGGCAGCCCCAGCATTTT.

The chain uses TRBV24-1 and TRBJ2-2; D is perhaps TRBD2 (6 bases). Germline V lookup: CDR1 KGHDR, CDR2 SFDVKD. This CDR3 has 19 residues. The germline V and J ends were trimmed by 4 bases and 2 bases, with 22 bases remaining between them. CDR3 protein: CATSDRLLSAGPNTGELFF. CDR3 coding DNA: TGTGCCACCAGTGACCGCCTTCTTTCCGCGGGACCCAACACCGGGGAGCTGTTTTTT.